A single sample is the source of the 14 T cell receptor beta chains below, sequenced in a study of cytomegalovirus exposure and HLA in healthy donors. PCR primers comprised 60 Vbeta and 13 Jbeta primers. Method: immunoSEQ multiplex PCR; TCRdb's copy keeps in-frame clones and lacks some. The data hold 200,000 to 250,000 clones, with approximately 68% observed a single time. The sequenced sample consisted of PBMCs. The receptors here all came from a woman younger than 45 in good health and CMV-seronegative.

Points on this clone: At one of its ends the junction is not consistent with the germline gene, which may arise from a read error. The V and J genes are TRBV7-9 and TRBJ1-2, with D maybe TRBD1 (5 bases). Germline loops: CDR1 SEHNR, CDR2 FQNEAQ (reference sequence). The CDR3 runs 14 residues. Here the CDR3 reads CSSSLGGWNYGYTF. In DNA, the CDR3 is TGTTCCAGCAGCTTGGGGGGGTGGAACTATGGCTACACCTTC.

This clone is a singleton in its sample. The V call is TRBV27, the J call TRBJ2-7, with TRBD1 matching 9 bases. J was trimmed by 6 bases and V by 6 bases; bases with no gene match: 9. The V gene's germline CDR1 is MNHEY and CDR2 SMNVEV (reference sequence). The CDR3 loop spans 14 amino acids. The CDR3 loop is CASRSGTGWPEQYF. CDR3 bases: TGTGCCAGCAGGTCCGGGACAGGGTGGCCCGAGCAGTACTTC.

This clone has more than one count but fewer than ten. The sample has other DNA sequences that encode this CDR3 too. The CDR3 loop reads CASSLALAGVKETQYF. CDR3 DNA sequence: TGTGCCAGCAGCTTGGCTCTAGCGGGGGTTAAAGAGACCCAGTACTTC. The chain employs TRBV5-4 and TRBJ2-5, with 10 bases fitting TRBD2. From germline, CDR1 is SGHNT and CDR2 YYREEE (reference sequence). The CDR3 totals 16 residues. J was trimmed by 3 bases and V by 0 bases; bases with no gene match: 5.

CDR3 protein: CASSIPLAGPKTQYF. The CDR3 DNA reads TGTGCCAGCAGCATCCCCCTGGCGGGTCCCAAGACCCAGTACTTC. The chain employs TRBV13 and TRBJ2-5, with TRBD2 as a possible D gene (5 bases). The length of the CDR3 is 15 residues. The germline V and J ends were trimmed by 5 bases and 6 bases, with 19 bases remaining between them. Germline values: CDR1 PRHDT, CDR2 FYEKMQ (reference sequence).

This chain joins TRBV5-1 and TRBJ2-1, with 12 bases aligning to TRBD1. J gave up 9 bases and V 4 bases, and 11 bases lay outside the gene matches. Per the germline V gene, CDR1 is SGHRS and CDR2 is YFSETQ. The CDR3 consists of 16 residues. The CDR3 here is CASSPGTGGAWSEQFF. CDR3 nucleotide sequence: TGCGCCAGCAGCCCCGGGACAGGGGGCGCCTGGTCTGAGCAGTTCTTC.

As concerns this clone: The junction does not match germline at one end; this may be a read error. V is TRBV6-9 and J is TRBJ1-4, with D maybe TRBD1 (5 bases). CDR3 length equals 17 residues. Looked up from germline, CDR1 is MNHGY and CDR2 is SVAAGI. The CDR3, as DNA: TGTGTCAGCAGTCTCTACCCCCCGAGACAGACGAATGAAAAACTGTTTTTT. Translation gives CVSSLYPPRQTNEKLFF.

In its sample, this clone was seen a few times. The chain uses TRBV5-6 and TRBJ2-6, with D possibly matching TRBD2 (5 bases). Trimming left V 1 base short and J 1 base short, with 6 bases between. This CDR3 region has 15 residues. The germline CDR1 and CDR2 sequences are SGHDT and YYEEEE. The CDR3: CASSLSGSGANVLTF. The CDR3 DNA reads TGTGCCAGCAGCTTGTCGGGGTCTGGGGCCAACGTCCTGACTTTC.

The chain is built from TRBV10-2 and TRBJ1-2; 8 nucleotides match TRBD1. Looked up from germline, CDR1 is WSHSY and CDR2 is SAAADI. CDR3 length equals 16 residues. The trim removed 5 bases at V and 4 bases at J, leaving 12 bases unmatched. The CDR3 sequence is CASSQLRDRILYGYTF. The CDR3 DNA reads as TGCGCCAGCAGTCAGCTCCGGGACAGGATTCTCTATGGCTACACCTTC.

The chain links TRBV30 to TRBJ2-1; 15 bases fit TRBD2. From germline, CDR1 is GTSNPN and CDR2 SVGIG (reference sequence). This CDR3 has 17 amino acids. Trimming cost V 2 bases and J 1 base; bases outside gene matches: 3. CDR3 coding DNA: TGTGCCTGGAGTTCTGGGACTAGCGGGGGGTCCTACAATGAGCAGTTCTTC. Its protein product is CAWSSGTSGGSYNEQFF. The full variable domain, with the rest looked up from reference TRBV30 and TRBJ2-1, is SQTIHQWPATLVQPVGSPLSLECTVEGTSNPNLYWYRQAAGRGLQLLFYSVGIGQISSEVPQNLSASRPQDRQFILSSKKLLLSDSGFYLCAWSSGTSGGSYNEQFFGPGTRLTVL.

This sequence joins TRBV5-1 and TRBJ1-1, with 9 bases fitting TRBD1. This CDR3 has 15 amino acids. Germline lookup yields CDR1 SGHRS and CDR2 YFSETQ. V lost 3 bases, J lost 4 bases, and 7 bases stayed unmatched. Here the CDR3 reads CASSWGGQGRTEAFF. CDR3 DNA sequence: TGCGCCAGCAGCTGGGGGGGACAGGGCCGCACTGAAGCTTTCTTT. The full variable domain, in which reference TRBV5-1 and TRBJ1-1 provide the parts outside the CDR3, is KAGVTQTPRYLIKTRGQQVTLSCSPISGHRSVSWYQQTPGQGLQFLFEYFSETQRNKGNFPGRFSGRQFSNSRSEMNVSTLELGDSALYLCASSWGGQGRTEAFFGQGTRLTVV.

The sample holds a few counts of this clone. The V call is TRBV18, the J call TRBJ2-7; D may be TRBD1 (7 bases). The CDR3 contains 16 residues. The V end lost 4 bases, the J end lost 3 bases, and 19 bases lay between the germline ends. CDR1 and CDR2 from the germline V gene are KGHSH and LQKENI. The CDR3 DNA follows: TGTGCCAGCTCACGGGCAGGCGGGGACAGCTACTACGAGCAGTACTTC. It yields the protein CASSRAGGDSYYEQYF.

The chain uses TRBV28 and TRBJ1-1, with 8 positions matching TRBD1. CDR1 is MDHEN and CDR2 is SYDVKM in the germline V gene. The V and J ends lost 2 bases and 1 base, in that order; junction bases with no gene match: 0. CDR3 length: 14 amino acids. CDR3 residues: CASSLQGANTEAFF. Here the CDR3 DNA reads TGTGCCAGCAGTTTACAGGGGGCGAACACTGAAGCTTTCTTT.

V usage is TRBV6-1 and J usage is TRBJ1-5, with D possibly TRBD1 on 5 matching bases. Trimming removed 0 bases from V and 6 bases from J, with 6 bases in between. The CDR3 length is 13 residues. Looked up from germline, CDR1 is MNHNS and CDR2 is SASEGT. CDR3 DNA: TGTGCCAGCAGTGAAGCGCAGGGTCAGCCCCAGCATTTT. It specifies CASSEAQGQPQHF.

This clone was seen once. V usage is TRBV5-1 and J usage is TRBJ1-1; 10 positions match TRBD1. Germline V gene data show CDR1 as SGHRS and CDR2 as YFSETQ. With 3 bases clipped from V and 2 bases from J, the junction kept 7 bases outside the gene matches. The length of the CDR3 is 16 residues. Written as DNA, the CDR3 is TGCGCCAGCAGCTCCTCGTCGACAGGGGGCAACACTGAAGCTTTCTTT. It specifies CASSSSSTGGNTEAFF. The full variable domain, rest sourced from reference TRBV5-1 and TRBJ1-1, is KAGVTQTPRYLIKTRGQQVTLSCSPISGHRSVSWYQQTPGQGLQFLFEYFSETQRNKGNFPGRFSGRQFSNSRSEMNVSTLELGDSALYLCASSSSSTGGNTEAFFGQGTRLTVV.